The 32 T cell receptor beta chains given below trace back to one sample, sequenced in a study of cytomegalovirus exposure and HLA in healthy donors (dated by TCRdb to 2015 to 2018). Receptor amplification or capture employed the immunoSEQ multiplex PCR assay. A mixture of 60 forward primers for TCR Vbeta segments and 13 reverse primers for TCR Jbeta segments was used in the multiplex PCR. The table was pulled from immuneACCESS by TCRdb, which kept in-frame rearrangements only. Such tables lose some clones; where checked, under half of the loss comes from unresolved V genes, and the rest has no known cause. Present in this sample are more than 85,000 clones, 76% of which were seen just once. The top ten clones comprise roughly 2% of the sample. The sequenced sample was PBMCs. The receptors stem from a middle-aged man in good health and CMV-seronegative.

The chain's CDR3 is CASSLLIRGIDTQYF. The DNA of the CDR3 is TGTGCCAGCAGCTTATTGATCAGAGGAATAGATACGCAGTATTTT. The genes are TRBV7-8 and TRBJ2-3; no reliable D call. The CDR3 runs 15 residues. Trimming cost V 2 bases and J 5 bases, with 14 bases left between them. Germline loops: CDR1 SGHVS, CDR2 FQNEAQ.

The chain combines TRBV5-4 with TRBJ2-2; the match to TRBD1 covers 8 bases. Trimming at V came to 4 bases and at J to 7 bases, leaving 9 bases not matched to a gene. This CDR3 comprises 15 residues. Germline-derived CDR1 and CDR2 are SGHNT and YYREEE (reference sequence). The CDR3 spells CASSPWTGQNGELFF. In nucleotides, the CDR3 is TGTGCCAGCAGCCCATGGACAGGGCAAAACGGGGAGCTGTTTTTT.

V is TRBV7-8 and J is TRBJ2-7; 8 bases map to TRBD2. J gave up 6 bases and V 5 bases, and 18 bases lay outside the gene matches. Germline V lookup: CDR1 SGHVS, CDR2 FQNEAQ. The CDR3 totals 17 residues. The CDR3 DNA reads TGTGCCAGCAGCCGTTCCCGGTCGGGTCGGGAGGGTCTCGAGCAGTACTTC. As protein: CASSRSRSGREGLEQYF.

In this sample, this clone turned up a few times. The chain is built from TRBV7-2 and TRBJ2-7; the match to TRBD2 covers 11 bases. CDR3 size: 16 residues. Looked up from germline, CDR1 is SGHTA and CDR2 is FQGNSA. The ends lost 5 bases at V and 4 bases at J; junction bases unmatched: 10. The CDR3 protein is CASSPARLAGRYEQYF. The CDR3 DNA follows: TGTGCCAGCAGCCCAGCCCGACTAGCGGGGCGGTACGAGCAGTACTTC.

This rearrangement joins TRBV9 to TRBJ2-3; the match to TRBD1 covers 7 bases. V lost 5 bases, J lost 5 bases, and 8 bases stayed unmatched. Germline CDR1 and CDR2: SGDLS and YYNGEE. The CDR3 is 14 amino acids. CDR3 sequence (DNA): TGTGCCAGCAGTGATACAGGGGTGGAAGATACGCAGTATTTT. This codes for CASSDTGVEDTQYF.

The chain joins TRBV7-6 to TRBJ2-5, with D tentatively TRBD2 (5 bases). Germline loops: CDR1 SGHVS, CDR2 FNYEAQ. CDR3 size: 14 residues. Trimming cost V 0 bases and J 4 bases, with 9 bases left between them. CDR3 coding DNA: TGTGCCAGCAGCTTAGCGGGAGAGATAGAGACCCAGTACTTC. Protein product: CASSLAGEIETQYF.

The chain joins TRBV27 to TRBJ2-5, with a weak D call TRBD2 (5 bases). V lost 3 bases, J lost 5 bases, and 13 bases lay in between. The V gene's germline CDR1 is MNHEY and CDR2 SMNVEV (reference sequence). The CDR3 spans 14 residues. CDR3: CASSLGSTGETQYF. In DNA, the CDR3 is TGTGCCAGCAGTTTGGGGTCCACGGGGGAGACCCAGTACTTC.

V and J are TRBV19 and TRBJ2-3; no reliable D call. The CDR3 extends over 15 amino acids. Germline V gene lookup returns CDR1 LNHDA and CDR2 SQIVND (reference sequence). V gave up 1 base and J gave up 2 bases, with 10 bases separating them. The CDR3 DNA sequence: TGTGCCAGTAGTATAGGGGCGCGATCCACAGATACGCAGTATTTT. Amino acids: CASSIGARSTDTQYF.

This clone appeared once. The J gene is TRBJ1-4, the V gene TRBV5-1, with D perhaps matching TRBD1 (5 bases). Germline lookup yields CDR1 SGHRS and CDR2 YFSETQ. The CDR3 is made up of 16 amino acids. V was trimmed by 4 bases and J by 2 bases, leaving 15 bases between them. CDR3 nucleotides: TGCGCCAGCAGCACGGGGGGATATACGACTAATGAAAAACTGTTTTTT. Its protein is CASSTGGYTTNEKLFF. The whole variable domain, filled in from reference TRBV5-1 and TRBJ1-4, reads KAGVTQTPRYLIKTRGQQVTLSCSPISGHRSVSWYQQTPGQGLQFLFEYFSETQRNKGNFPGRFSGRQFSNSRSEMNVSTLELGDSALYLCASSTGGYTTNEKLFFGSGTQLSVL.

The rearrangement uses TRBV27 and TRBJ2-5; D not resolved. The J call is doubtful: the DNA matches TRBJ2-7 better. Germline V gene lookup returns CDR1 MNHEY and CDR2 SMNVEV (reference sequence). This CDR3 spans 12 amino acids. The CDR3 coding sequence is TGTGCCAGCAGTTCCCTCTCCTACGAGCAGTACTTC. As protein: CASSSLSYEQYF.

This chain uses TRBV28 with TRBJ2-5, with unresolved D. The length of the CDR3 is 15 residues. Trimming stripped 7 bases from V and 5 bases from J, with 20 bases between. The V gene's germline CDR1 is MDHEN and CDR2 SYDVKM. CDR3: CASISWAVSQETQYF. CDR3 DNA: TGTGCCAGCATCTCGTGGGCAGTCAGTCAGGAGACCCAGTACTTC.

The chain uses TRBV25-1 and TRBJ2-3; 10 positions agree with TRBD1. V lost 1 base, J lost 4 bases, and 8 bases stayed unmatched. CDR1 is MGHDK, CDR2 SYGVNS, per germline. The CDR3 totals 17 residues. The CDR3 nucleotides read TGTGCCAGCAGTGAATGGGTGACAGGGGGCCTGGCAGATACGCAGTATTTT. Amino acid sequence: CASSEWVTGGLADTQYF. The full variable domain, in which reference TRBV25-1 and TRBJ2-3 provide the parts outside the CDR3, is EADIYQTPRYLVIGTGKKITLECSQTMGHDKMYWYQQDPGMELHLIHYSYGVNSTEKGDLSSESTVSRIRTEHFPLTLESARPSHTSQYLCASSEWVTGGLADTQYFGPGTRLTVL.

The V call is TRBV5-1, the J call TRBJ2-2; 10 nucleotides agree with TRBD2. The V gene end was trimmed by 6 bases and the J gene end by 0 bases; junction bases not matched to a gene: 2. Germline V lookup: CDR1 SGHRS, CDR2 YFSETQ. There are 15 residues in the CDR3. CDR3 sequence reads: CASIAGGPNTGELFF. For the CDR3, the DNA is TGCGCCAGCATAGCGGGGGGACCGAACACCGGGGAGCTGTTTTTT.

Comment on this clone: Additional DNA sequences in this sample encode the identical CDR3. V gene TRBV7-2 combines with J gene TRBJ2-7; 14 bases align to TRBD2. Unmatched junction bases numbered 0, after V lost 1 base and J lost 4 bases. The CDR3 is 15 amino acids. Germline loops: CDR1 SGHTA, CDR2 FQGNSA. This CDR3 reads CASSLGLAGGYEQYF. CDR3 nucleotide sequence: TGTGCCAGCAGCTTAGGACTAGCGGGGGGGTACGAGCAGTACTTC. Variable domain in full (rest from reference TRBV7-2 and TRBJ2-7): GAGVSQSPSNKVTEKGKDVELRCDPISGHTALYWYRQSLGQGLEFLIYFQGNSAPDKSGLPSDRFSAERTGGSVSTLTIQRTQQEDSAVYLCASSLGLAGGYEQYFGPGTRLTVT.

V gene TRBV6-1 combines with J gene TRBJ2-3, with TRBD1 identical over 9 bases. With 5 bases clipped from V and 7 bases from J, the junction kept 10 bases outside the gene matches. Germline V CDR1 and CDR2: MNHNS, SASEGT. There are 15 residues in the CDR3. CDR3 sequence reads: CASSSTGGARHTQYF. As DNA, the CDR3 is TGTGCCAGCAGTTCCACAGGGGGCGCACGACATACGCAGTATTTT.

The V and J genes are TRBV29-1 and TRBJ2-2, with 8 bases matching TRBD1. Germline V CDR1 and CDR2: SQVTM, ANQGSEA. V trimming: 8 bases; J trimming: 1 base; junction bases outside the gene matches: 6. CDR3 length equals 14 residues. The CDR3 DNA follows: TGCAGCTCTCAACAGGGGGGGAACACCGGGGAGCTGTTTTTT. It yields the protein CSSQQGGNTGELFF.

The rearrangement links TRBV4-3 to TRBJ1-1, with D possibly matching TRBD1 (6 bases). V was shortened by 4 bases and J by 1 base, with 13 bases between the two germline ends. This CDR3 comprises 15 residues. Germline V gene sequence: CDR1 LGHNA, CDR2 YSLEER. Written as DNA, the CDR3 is TGCGCCAGCAGCCTTTACAGGGTGGGGAACACTGAAGCTTTCTTT. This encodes CASSLYRVGNTEAFF.

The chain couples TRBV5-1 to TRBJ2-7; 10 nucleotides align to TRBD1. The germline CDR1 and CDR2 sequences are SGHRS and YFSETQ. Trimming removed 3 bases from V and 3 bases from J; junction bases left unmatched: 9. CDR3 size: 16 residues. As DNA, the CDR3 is TGCGCCAGCAGCTCGGGGAGGACAGGGGGTCTCTACGAGCAGTACTTC. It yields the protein CASSSGRTGGLYEQYF. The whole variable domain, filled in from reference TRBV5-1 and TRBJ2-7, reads KAGVTQTPRYLIKTRGQQVTLSCSPISGHRSVSWYQQTPGQGLQFLFEYFSETQRNKGNFPGRFSGRQFSNSRSEMNVSTLELGDSALYLCASSSGRTGGLYEQYFGPGTRLTVT.

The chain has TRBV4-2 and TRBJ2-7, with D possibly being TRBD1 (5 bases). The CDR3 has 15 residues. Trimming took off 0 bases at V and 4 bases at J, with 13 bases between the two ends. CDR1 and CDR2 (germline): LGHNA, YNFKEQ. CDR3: CASSQDLTATYEQYF. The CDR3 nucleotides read TGTGCCAGCAGCCAAGATTTGACAGCAACTTACGAGCAGTACTTC.

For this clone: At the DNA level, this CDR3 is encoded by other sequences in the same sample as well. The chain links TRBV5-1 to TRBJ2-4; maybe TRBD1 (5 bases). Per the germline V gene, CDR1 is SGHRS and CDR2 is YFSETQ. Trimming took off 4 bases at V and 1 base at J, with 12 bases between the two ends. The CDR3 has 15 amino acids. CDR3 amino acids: CASSVDQGAKNIQYF. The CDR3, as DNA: TGCGCCAGCAGCGTAGACCAGGGCGCCAAAAACATTCAGTACTTC. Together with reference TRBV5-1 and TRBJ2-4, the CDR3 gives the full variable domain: KAGVTQTPRYLIKTRGQQVTLSCSPISGHRSVSWYQQTPGQGLQFLFEYFSETQRNKGNFPGRFSGRQFSNSRSEMNVSTLELGDSALYLCASSVDQGAKNIQYFGAGTRLSVL.

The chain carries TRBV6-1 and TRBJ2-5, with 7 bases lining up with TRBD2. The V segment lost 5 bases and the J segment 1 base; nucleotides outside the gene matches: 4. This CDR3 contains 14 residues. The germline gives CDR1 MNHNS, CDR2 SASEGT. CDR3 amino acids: CASSPGGFQETQYF. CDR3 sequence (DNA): TGTGCCAGCAGTCCGGGGGGTTTCCAAGAGACCCAGTACTTC.

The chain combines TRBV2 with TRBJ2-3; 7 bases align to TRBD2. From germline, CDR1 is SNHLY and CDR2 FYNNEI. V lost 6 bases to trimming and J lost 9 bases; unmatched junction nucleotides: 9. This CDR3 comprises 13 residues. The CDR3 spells CASRADEGGTQYF. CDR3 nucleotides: TGTGCCAGCAGGGCTGACGAGGGAGGGACGCAGTATTTT.

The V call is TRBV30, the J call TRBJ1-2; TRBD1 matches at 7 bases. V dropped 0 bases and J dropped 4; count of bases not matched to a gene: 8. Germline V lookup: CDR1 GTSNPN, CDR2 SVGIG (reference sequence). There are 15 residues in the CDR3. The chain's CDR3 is CAWSVRQGPLYGYTF. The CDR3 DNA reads TGTGCCTGGAGTGTACGACAGGGCCCCCTCTATGGCTACACCTTC.

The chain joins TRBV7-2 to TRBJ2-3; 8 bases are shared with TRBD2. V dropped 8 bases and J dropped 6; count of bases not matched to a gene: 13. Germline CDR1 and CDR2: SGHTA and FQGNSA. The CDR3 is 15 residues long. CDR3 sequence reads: CASGGRSRRRDTQYF. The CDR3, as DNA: TGTGCCAGCGGCGGGAGGTCTAGACGTCGCGATACGCAGTATTTT. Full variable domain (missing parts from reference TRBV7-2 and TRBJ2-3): GAGVSQSPSNKVTEKGKDVELRCDPISGHTALYWYRQSLGQGLEFLIYFQGNSAPDKSGLPSDRFSAERTGGSVSTLTIQRTQQEDSAVYLCASGGRSRRRDTQYFGPGTRLTVL.

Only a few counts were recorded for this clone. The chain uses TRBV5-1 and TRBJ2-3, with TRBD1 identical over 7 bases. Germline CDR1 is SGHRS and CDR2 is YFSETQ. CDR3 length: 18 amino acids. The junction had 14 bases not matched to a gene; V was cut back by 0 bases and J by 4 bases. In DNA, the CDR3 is TGCGCCAGCAGCTTGGAGGGCCGGGCAGGGGGTGGACCAGATACGCAGTATTTT. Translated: CASSLEGRAGGGPDTQYF.

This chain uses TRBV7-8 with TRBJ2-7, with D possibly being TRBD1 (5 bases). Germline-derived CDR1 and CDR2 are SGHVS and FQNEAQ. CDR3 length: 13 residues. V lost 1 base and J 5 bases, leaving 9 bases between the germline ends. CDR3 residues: CASSLGEGDEQYF. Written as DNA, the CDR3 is TGTGCCAGCAGCTTAGGGGAAGGGGACGAGCAGTACTTC. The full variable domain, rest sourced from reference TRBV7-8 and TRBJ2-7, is GAGVSQSPRYKVAKRGQDVALRCDPISGHVSLFWYQQALGQGPEFLTYFQNEAQLDKSGLPSDRFFAERPEGSVSTLKIQRTQQEDSAVYLCASSLGEGDEQYFGPGTRLTVT.

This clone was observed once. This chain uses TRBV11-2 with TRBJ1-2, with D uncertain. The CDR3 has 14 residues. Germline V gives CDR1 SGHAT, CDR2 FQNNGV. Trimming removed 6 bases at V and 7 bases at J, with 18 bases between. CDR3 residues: CASRMILDPLGYTF. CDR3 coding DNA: TGTGCCAGCAGGATGATACTAGACCCTCTTGGCTACACCTTC.

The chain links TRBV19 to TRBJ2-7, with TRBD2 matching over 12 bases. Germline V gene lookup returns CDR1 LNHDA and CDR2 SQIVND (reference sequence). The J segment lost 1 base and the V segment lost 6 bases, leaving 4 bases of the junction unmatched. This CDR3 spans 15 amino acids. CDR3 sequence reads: CASRKLAGGSYEQYF. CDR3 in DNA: TGTGCCAGTAGGAAACTAGCGGGAGGATCCTACGAGCAGTACTTC.

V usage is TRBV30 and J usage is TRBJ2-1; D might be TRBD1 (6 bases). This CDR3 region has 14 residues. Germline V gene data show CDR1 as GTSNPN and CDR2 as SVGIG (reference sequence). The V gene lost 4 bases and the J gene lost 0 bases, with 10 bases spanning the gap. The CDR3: CAWTQGVSYNEQFF. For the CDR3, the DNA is TGTGCCTGGACACAGGGTGTCTCCTACAATGAGCAGTTCTTC.

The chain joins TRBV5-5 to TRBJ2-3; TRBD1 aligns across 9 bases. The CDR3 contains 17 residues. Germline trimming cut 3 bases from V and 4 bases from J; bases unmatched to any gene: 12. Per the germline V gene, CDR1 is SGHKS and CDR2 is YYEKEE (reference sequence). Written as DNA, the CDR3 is TGTGCCAGCAGCTGGCAGACCGGGACAGGGATATCAGATACGCAGTATTTT. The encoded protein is CASSWQTGTGISDTQYF.

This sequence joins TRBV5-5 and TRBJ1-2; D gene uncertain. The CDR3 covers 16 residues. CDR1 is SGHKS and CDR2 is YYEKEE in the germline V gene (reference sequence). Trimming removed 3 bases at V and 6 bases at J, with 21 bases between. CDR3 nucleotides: TGTGCCAGCAGCTCCCCATCGACAACCATGATACATGGCTACACCTTC. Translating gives CASSSPSTTMIHGYTF.

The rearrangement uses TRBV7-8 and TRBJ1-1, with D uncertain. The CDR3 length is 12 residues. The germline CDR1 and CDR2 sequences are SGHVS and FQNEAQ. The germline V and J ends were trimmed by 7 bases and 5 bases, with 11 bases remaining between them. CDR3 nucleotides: TGTGCCAGCAAAACCGGCGGGACTGAAGCTTTCTTT. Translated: CASKTGGTEAFF.